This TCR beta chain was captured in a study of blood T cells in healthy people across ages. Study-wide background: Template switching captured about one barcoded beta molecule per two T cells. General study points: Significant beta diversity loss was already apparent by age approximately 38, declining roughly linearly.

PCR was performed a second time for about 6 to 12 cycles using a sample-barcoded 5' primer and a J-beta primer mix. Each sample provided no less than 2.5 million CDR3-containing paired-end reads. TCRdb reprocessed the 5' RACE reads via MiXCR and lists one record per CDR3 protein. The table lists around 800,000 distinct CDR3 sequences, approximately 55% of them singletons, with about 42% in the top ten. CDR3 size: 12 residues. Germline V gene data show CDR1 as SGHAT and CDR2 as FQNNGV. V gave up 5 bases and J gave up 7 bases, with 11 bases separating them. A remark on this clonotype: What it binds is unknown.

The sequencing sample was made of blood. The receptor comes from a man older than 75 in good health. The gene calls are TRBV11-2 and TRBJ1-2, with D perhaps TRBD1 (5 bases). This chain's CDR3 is CASSTPGGGYTF. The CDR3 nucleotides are TGTGCCAGCAGCACACCCGGGGGTGGCTACACCTTC.